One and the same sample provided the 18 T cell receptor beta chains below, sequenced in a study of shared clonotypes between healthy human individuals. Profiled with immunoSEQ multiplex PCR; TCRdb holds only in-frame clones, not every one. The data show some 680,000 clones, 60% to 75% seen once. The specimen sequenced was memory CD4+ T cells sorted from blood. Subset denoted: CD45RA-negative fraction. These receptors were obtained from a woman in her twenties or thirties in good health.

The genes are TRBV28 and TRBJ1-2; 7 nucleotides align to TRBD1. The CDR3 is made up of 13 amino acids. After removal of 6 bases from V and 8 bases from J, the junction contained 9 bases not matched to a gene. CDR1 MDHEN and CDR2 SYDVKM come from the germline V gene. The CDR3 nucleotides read TGTGCCAGCAGAGAGCTGACAGGGAAAGGCTACACCTTC. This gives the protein CASRELTGKGYTF.

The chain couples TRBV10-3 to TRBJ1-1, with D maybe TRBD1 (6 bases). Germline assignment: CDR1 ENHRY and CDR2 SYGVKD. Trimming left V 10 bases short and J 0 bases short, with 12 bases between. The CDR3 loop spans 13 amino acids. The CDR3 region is CATTGNVNTEAFF. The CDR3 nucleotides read TGTGCCACCACAGGGAATGTGAACACTGAAGCTTTCTTT.

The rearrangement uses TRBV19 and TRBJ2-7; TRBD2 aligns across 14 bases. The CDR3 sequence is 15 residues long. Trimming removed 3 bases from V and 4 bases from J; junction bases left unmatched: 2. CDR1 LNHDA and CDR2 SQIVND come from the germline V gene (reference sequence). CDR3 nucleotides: TGTGCCAGTAGTATGACTAGCGGGAGGGCGTACGAGCAGTACTTC. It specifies CASSMTSGRAYEQYF.

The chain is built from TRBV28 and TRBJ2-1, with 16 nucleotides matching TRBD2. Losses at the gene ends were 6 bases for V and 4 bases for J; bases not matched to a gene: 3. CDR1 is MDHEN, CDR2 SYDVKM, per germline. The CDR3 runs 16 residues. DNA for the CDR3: TGTGCCAGCAGGGGGACTAGCGGGAGGGCTTACAATGAGCAGTTCTTC. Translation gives CASRGTSGRAYNEQFF.

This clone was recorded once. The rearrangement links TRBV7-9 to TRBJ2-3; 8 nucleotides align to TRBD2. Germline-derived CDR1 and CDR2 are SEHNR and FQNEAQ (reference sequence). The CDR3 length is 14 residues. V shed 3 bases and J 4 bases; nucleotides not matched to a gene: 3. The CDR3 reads CASSFSGSADTQYF. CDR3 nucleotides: TGTGCCAGCAGCTTCAGCGGGAGTGCAGATACGCAGTATTTT.

The chain's CDR3 is CASSPGLGNSYEQYF. The CDR3 DNA reads TGTGCCAGCAGCCCAGGGCTAGGGAATTCCTACGAGCAGTACTTC. This chain connects TRBV11-2 to TRBJ2-7, with a possible D match to TRBD1 (5 bases). Germline V gene data show CDR1 as SGHAT and CDR2 as FQNNGV. The CDR3 is 15 amino acids. Trimming removed 5 bases from V and 1 base from J, with 15 bases in between.

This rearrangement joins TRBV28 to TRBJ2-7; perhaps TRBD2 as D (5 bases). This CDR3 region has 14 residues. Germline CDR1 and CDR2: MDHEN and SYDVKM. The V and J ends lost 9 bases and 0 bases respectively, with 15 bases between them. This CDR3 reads CASGGGSSSYEQYF. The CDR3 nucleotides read TGTGCCAGTGGAGGAGGATCAAGCTCCTACGAGCAGTACTTC.

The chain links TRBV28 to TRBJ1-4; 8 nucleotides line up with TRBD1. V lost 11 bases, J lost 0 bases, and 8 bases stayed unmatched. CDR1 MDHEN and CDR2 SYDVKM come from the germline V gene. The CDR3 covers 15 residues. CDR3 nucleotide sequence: TGTGCCTCCCGGGACAGGCATGCAACTAATGAAAAACTGTTTTTT. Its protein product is CASRDRHATNEKLFF.

The CDR3 region is CASGDSGTDTQYF. CDR3 in DNA: TGTGCCAGCGGGGACTCGGGCACAGATACGCAGTATTTT. J is TRBJ2-3 and V is TRBV7-2; a possible D gene is TRBD2 (6 bases). This CDR3 spans 13 amino acids. The germline V gene encodes CDR1 SGHTA and CDR2 FQGNSA. V was cut by 8 bases and J by 1 base, with 10 bases left in between.

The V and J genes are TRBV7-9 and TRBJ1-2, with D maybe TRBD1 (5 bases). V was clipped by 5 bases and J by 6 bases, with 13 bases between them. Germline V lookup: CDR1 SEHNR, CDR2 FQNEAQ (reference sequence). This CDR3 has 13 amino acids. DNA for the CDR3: TGTGCCAGCAGCCCCGGCAGGGAGGATGGCTACACCTTC. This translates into CASSPGREDGYTF.

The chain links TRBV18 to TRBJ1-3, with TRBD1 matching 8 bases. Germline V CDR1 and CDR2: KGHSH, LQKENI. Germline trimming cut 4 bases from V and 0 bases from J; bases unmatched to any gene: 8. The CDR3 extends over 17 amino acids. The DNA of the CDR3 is TGTGCCAGCTCACAACCGGGACAGGAGAGCTCTGGAAACACCATATATTTT. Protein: CASSQPGQESSGNTIYF. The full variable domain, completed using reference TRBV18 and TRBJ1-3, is NAGVMQNPRHLVRRRGQEARLRCSPMKGHSHVYWYRQLPEEGLKFMVYLQKENIIDESGMPKERFSAEFPKEGPSILRIQQVVRGDSAAYFCASSQPGQESSGNTIYFGEGSWLTVV.

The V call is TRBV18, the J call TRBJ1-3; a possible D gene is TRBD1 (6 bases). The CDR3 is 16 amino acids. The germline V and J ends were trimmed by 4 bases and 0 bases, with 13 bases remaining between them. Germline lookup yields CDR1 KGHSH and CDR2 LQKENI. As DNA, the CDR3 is TGTGCCAGCTCACTTCCAGGGGAGAGCTCTGGAAACACCATATATTTT. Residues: CASSLPGESSGNTIYF. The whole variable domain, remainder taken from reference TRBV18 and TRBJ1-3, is NAGVMQNPRHLVRRRGQEARLRCSPMKGHSHVYWYRQLPEEGLKFMVYLQKENIIDESGMPKERFSAEFPKEGPSILRIQQVVRGDSAAYFCASSLPGESSGNTIYFGEGSWLTVV.

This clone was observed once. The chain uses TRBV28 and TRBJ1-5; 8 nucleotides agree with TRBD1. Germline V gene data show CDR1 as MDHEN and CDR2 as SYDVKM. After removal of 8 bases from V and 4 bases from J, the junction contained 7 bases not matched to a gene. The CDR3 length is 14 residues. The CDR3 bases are TGTGCCAGCGGGCAGGGGGCCCCTAATCAGCCCCAGCATTTT. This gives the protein CASGQGAPNQPQHF.

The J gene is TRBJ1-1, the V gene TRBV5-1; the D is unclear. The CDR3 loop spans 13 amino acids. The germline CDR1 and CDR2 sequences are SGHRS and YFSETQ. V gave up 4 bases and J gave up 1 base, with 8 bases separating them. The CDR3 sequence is CASSPTANTEAFF. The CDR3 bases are TGCGCCAGCAGCCCCACCGCGAACACTGAAGCTTTCTTT.

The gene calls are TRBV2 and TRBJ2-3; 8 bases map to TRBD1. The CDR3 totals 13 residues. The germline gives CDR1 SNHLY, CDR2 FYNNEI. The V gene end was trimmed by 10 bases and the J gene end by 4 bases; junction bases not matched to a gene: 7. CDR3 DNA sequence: TGTGCCATCCCGGACAGGGATTCAGATACGCAGTATTTT. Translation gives CAIPDRDSDTQYF.

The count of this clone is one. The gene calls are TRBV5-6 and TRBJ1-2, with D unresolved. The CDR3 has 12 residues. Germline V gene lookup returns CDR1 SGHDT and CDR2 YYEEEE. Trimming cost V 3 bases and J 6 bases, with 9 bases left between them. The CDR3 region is CASSYGRDGYTF. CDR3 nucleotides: TGTGCCAGCAGCTATGGGCGGGATGGCTACACCTTC.

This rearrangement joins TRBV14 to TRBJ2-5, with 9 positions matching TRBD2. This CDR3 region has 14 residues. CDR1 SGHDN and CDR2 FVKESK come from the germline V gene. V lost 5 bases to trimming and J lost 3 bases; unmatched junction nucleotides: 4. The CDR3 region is CASSTRLAEETQYF. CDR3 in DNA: TGTGCCAGCAGCACCCGACTAGCGGAAGAGACCCAGTACTTC.

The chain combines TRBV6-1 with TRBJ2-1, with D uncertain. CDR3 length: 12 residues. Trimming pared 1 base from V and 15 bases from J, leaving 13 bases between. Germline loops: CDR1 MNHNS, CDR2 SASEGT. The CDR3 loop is CASSEVDLSGFF. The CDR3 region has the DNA TGTGCCAGCAGTGAAGTGGATCTCTCAGGGTTCTTC.